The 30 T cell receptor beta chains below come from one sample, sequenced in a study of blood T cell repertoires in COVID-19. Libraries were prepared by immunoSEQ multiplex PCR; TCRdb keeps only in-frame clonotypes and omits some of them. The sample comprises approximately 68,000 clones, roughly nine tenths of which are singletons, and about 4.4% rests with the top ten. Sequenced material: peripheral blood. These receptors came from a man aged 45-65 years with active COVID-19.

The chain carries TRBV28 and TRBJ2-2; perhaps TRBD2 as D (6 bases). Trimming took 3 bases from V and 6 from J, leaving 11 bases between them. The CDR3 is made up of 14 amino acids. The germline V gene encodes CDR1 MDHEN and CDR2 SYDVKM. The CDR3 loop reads CASSFGSTAGELFF. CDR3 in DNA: TGTGCCAGCAGTTTCGGGAGTACGGCCGGGGAGCTGTTTTTT.

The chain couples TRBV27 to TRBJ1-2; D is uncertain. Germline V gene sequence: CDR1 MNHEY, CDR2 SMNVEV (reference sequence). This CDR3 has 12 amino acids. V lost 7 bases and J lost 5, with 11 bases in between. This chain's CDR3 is CASNHPGYGYTF. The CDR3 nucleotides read TGTGCCAGCAACCACCCCGGTTATGGCTACACCTTC.

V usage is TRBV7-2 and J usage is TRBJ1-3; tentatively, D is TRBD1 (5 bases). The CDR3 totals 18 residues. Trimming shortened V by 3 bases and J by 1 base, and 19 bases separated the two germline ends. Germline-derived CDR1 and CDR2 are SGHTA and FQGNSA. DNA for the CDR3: TGTGCCAGCAGCTTGCGGGGCCGGGACCGACAATCTGGAAACACCATATATTTT. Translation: CASSLRGRDRQSGNTIYF.

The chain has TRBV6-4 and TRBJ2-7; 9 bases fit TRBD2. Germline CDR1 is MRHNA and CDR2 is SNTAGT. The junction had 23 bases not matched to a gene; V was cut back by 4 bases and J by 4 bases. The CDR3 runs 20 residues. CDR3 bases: TGTGCCAGCAGTGCCCCCCCGACAGGGTTTGGTAGCGGGAGTTGTTACGAGCAGTACTTC. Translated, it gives CASSAPPTGFGSGSCYEQYF.

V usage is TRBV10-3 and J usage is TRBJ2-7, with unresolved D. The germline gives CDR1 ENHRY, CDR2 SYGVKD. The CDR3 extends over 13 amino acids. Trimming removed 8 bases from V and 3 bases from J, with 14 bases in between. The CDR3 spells CAILLQRLYEQYF. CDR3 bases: TGTGCCATCCTACTACAACGTCTCTACGAGCAGTACTTC.

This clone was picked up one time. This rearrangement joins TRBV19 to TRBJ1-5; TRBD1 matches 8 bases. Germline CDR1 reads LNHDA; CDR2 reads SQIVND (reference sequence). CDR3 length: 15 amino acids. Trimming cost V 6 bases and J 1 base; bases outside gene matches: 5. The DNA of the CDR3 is TGTGCCAGTAGGAAGGACAGGGAGAGCAATCAGCCCCAGCATTTT. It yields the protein CASRKDRESNQPQHF.

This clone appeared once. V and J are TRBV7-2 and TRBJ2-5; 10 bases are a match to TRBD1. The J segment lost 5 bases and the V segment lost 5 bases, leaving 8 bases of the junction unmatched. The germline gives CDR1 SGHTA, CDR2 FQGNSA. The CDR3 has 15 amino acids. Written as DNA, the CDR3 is TGTGCCAGCAGCACCGATGGACAGGGGGGCGAGACCCAGTACTTC. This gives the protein CASSTDGQGGETQYF.

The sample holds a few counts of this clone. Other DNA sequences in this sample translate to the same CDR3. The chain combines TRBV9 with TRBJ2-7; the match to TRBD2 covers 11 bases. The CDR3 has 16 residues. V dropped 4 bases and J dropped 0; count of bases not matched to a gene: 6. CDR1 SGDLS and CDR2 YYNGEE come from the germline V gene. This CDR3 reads CASSRGGLAVSYEQYF. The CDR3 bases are TGTGCCAGCAGCAGAGGGGGACTAGCGGTCTCCTACGAGCAGTACTTC. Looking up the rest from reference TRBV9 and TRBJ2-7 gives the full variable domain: DSGVTQTPKHLITATGQRVTLRCSPRSGDLSVYWYQQSLDQGLQFLIQYYNGEERAKGNILERFSAQQFPDLHSELNLSSLELGDSALYFCASSRGGLAVSYEQYFGPGTRLTVT.

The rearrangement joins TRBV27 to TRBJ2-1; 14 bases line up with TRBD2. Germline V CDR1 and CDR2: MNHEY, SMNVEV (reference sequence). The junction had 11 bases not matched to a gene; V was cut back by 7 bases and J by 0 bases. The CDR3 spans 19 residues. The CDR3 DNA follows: TGTGCCAGCACACTCAGGACTAGCGGGGGGAAGAGCTCCTACAATGAGCAGTTCTTC. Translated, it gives CASTLRTSGGKSSYNEQFF.

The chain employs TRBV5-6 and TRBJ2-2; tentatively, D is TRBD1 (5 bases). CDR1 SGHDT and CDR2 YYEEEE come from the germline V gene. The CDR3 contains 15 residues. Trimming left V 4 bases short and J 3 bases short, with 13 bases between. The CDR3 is CASSGAYGYTGELFF. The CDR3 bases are TGTGCCAGCAGCGGGGCATACGGTTACACCGGGGAGCTGTTTTTT.

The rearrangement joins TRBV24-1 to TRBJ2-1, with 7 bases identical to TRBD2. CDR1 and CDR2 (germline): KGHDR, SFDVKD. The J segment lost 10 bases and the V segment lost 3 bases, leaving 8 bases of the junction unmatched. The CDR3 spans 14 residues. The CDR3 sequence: CATSDPRAGWEQFF. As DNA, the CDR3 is TGTGCCACCAGTGATCCCCGAGCGGGATGGGAGCAGTTCTTC.

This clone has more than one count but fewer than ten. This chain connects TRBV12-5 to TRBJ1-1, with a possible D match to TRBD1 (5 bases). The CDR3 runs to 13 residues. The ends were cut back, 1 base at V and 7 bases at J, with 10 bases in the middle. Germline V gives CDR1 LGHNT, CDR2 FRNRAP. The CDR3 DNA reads TGTGCTAGTGGTTTGGAACCGGGGGTTGAAGCTTTCTTT. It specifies CASGLEPGVEAFF.

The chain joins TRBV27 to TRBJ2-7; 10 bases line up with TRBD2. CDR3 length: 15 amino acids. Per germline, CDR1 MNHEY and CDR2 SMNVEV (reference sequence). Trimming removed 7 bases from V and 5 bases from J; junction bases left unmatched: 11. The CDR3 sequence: CASTPGGLAPHEQYF. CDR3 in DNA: TGTGCCAGCACTCCTGGGGGACTAGCGCCCCACGAGCAGTACTTC.

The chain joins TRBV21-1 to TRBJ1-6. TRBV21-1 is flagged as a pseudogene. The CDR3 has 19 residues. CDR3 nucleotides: TGTGCCAGCAGCAAAGTGGGAGTCCCTCAAAGCTCCTATAATTCACCCCTCCACTTT. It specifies CASSKVGVPQSSYNSPLHF.

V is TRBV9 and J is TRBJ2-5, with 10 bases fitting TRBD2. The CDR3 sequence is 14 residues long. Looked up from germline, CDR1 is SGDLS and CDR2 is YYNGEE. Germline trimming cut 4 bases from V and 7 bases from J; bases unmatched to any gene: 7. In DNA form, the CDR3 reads TGTGCCAGCAGCACCATAGCGGGGGGCGCGACCCAGTACTTC. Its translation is CASSTIAGGATQYF.

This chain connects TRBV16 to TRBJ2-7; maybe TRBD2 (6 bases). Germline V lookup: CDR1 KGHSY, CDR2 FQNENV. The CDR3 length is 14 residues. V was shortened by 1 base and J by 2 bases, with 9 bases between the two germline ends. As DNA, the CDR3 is TGTGCCAGCAGCCAATGGACGGGAGCCTACGAGCAGTACTTC. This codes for CASSQWTGAYEQYF.

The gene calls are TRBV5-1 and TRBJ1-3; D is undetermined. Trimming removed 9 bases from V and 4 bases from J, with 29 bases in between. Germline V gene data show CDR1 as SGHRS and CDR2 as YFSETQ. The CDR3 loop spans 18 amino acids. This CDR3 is CAKRIETKNPVSGNTIYF. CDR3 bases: TGCGCCAAGAGAATCGAGACAAAAAACCCAGTCTCCGGAAACACCATATATTTT.

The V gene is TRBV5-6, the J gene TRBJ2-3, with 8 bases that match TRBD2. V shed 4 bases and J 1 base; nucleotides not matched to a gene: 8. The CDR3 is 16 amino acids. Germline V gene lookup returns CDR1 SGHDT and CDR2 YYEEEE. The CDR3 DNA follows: TGTGCCAGCAGCCAGAACCCGGGGGGGGGCACAGATACGCAGTATTTT. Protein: CASSQNPGGGTDTQYF.

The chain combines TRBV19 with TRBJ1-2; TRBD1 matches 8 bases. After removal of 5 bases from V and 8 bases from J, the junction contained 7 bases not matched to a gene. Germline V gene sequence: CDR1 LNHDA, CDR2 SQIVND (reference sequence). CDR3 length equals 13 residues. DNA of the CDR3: TGTGCCAGTAGTCCGACAGGGGTTTTCGGCTACACCTTC. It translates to CASSPTGVFGYTF.

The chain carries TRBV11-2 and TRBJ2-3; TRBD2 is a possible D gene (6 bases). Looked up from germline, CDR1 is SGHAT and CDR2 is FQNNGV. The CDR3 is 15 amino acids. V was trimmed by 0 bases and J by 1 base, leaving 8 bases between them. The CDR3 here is CASSLDWGGTDTQYF. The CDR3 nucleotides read TGTGCCAGCAGCTTAGATTGGGGGGGCACAGATACGCAGTATTTT.

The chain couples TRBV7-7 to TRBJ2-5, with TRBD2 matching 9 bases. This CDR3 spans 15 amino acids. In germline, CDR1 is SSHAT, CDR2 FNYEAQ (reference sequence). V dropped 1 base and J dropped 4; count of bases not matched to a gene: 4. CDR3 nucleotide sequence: TGTGCCAGCAGCTTAGGCGGGAGGGCCGGAGAGACCCAGTACTTC. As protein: CASSLGGRAGETQYF.

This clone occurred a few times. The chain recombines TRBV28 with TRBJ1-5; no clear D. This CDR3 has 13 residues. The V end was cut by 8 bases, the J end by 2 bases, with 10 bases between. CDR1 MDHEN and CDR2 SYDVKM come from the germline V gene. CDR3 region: CASSRRGNQPQHF. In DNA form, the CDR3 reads TGTGCCAGCTCCCGGAGGGGCAATCAGCCCCAGCATTTT.

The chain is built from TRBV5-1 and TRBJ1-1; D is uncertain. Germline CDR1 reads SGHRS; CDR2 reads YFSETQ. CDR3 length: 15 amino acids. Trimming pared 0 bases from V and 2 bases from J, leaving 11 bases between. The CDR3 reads CASSLAVVSNTEAFF. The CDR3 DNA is TGCGCCAGCAGCTTGGCGGTCGTCTCCAACACTGAAGCTTTCTTT.

The CDR3 here is CASSQDLAGGYYEQYF. CDR3 bases: TGCGCCAGCAGCCAAGATCTGGCGGGAGGGTACTACGAGCAGTACTTC. The chain carries TRBV4-3 and TRBJ2-7; TRBD2 matches 9 bases. Germline CDR1 and CDR2: LGHNA and YSLEER. The J segment lost 3 bases and the V segment lost 0 bases, leaving 6 bases of the junction unmatched. This CDR3 is 16 amino acids long.

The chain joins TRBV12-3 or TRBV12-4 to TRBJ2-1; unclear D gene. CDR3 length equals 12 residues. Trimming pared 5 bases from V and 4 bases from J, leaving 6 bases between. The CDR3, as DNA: TGTGCCAGCAGTGCCGCGTACAATGAGCAGTTCTTC. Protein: CASSAAYNEQFF.

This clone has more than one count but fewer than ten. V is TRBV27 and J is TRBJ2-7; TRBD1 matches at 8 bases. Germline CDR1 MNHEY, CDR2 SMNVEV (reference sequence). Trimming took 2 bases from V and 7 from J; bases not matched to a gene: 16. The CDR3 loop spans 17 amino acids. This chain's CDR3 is CASSLGIPRQGYGEQYF. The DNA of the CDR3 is TGTGCCAGCAGTTTAGGGATCCCGAGACAGGGGTACGGGGAGCAGTACTTC.

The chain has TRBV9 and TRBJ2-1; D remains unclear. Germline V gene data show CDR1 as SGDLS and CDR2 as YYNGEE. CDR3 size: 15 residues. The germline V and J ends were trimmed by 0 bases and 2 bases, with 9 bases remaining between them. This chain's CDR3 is CASSVDILAYNEQFF. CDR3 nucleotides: TGTGCCAGCAGCGTAGATATACTCGCCTACAATGAGCAGTTCTTC.

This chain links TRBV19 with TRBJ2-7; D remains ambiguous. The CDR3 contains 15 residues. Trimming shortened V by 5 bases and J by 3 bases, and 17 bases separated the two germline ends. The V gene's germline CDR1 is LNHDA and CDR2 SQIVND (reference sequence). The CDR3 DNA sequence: TGTGCCAGTAGTGTATCCGGGTCCCTTCTCTACGAGCAGTACTTC. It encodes CASSVSGSLLYEQYF.

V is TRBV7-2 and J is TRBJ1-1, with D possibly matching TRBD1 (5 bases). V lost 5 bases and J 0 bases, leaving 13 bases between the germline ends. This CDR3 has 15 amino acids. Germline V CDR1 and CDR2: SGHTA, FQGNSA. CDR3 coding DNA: TGTGCCAGCAGCCCGGAGGGGACGGTGAACACTGAAGCTTTCTTT. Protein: CASSPEGTVNTEAFF.

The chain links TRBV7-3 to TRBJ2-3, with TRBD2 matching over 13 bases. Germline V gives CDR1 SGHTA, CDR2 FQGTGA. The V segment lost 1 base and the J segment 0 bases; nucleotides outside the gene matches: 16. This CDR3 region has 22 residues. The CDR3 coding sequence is TGTGCCAGCAGCTTAAGGGGTCGAACGGGACTAGCGGGAAACCCTAGCACAGATACGCAGTATTTT. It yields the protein CASSLRGRTGLAGNPSTDTQYF.